This T cell receptor (beta chain) was documented in a study of CD8 T cells in ankylosing spondylitis. Study conclusions and caveats: As for the disease-linked clones, they showed a CD8+ phenotype and occurred at relatively low frequencies in peripheral blood. What appeared characteristic of ankylosing spondylitis blood was a TCR beta motif of several highly homologous variants.

Quantitative 5'-RACE was performed with molecular barcodes, and it yielded the TCR beta libraries. TCRdb re-derived calls from the 5' RACE reads in MiXCR, one entry per CDR3 protein. The sample carries about 360,000 distinct CDR3 sequences, 20% recorded once. This clonotype has only a few counts. What it binds is not known. The TCR was taken from a male donor with ankylosing spondylitis or in good health (not recorded which). The specimen sequenced was blood, either unsorted or a sorted T cell fraction (not recorded which).

The CDR3, as DNA: TGTGCCAGCAGCGTAGATGGGTTGCGTACAGATACGCAGTATTTT. Translation gives CASSVDGLRTDTQYF. The chain has TRBV9 and TRBJ2-3; D is uncertain. Germline assignment: CDR1 SGDLS and CDR2 YYNGEE. V lost 0 bases to trimming and J lost 3 bases, with 11 bases between them. The CDR3 is made up of 15 amino acids.